These 18 T cell receptor beta chains were sequenced from one sample in a study of long-term antiretroviral therapy in people with HIV. Sequencing relied on immunoSEQ assay v3.0, run at survey level. Clones were read by immunoSEQ multiplex PCR, and TCRdb kept only the in-frame ones, dropping some. The table records over 8,500 clones, around 80% of them present only once. The source was unsorted PBMCs, collected roughly 7.3 years after starting antiretroviral therapy. The receptors stem from a man between 45 and 60 years old with HIV.

The J gene is TRBJ2-7, the V gene TRBV10-2; the D is unclear. Germline assignment: CDR1 WSHSY and CDR2 SAAADI. The CDR3 spans 11 residues. V gave up 2 bases and J gave up 3 bases, with 2 bases separating them. This CDR3 reads CASSEGYEQYF. In nucleotides, the CDR3 is TGCGCCAGCAGTGAGGGCTACGAGCAGTACTTC.

The rearrangement links TRBV2 to TRBJ1-1; D may be TRBD1 (5 bases). V shed 8 bases and J shed 6 bases, with 13 bases lying between them. CDR3 length: 12 amino acids. Germline values: CDR1 SNHLY, CDR2 FYNNEI. The CDR3 region has the DNA TGTGCCAGCCGACCAGGGATGGCTGAAGCTTTCTTT. It codes for CASRPGMAEAFF.

The V gene is TRBV4-1, the J gene TRBJ2-5; TRBD2 aligns across 15 bases. There are 16 residues in the CDR3. Germline loops: CDR1 MGHRA, CDR2 YSYEKL. V shed 4 bases, J shed 2 bases, and the junction held 2 bases outside the gene matches. CDR3 DNA: TGCGCCAGCAGCCCGGGACTAGCGGGGGGTCAAGAGACCCAGTACTTC. Amino acid sequence: CASSPGLAGGQETQYF.

The rearrangement links TRBV12-5 to TRBJ1-2, with TRBD1 as a possible D gene (5 bases). Trimming took 0 bases from V and 5 from J, leaving 7 bases between them. The CDR3 runs 13 residues. Germline V lookup: CDR1 LGHNT, CDR2 FRNRAP. The CDR3 is CASGLVRGYGYTF. In nucleotides, the CDR3 is TGTGCTAGTGGTTTGGTACGGGGGTATGGCTACACCTTC.

This clone has just one count. CDR3 residues: CASSAGSGNTEAFF. CDR3 DNA sequence: TGTGCCAGCAGCGCCGGGTCCGGGAACACTGAAGCTTTCTTT. The chain recombines TRBV9 with TRBJ1-1; D remains ambiguous. Germline V CDR1 and CDR2: SGDLS, YYNGEE. The CDR3 has 14 amino acids. The V end lost 3 bases, the J end lost 1 base, and 10 bases lay between the germline ends. The full variable domain, its missing parts supplied by reference TRBV9 and TRBJ1-1, is DSGVTQTPKHLITATGQRVTLRCSPRSGDLSVYWYQQSLDQGLQFLIQYYNGEERAKGNILERFSAQQFPDLHSELNLSSLELGDSALYFCASSAGSGNTEAFFGQGTRLTVV.

The V call is TRBV5-6, the J call TRBJ1-6; possible D gene TRBD1, 6 bases. The CDR3 sequence is 17 residues long. V lost 0 bases and J 8 bases, leaving 18 bases between the germline ends. The germline CDR1 and CDR2 sequences are SGHDT and YYEEEE. The CDR3 spells CASSLEGDTYFYSPLHF. Here the CDR3 DNA reads TGTGCCAGCAGCTTGGAAGGGGACACTTATTTTTATTCACCCCTCCACTTT.

The J gene is TRBJ2-5, the V gene TRBV7-9; TRBD1 matches at 7 bases. This CDR3 region has 15 residues. V dropped 4 bases and J dropped 5; count of bases not matched to a gene: 10. Germline V gives CDR1 SEHNR, CDR2 FQNEAQ (reference sequence). DNA of the CDR3: TGTGCCAGCAGCTCTATCCTACAGGGGACGGAGACCCAGTACTTC. Encoded protein: CASSSILQGTETQYF.

This clone was observed a single time. This rearrangement joins TRBV7-9 to TRBJ2-7; 9 bases agree with TRBD1. V lost 5 bases to trimming and J lost 5 bases; unmatched junction nucleotides: 13. Germline CDR1 is SEHNR and CDR2 is FQNEAQ (reference sequence). CDR3 length: 16 residues. CDR3 sequence: CASSRAQGQGFHEQYF. CDR3 nucleotides: TGTGCCAGCAGCCGGGCCCAGGGACAGGGTTTCCACGAGCAGTACTTC.

The J gene is TRBJ1-5, the V gene TRBV7-8; D may be TRBD1 (5 bases). CDR1 SGHVS and CDR2 FQNEAQ come from the germline V gene. The CDR3 consists of 14 residues. Trimming took 2 bases from V and 7 from J, leaving 12 bases between them. CDR3 nucleotide sequence: TGTGCCAGCAGCTTACAGGAGGGGTGGCAGCCCCAGCATTTT. The encoded protein is CASSLQEGWQPQHF.

This chain joins TRBV5-6 and TRBJ2-7, with D possibly matching TRBD1 (5 bases). The V and J ends lost 4 bases and 9 bases respectively, with 26 bases between them. The CDR3 extends over 16 amino acids. Germline V CDR1 and CDR2: SGHDT, YYEEEE. The CDR3 bases are TGTGCCAGCAGCGCCACTACGGTAGGGGCTTGGCAGGGGCAGTACTTC. This gives the protein CASSATTVGAWQGQYF.

J is TRBJ2-3 and V is TRBV5-1, with 7 bases that match TRBD1. CDR3 length: 16 amino acids. CDR1 is SGHRS, CDR2 YFSETQ, per germline. The V segment lost 2 bases and the J segment 5 bases; nucleotides outside the gene matches: 11. This CDR3 is CASSFQGTEGIDTQYF. CDR3 nucleotide sequence: TGCGCCAGCAGCTTCCAGGGGACAGAAGGGATAGATACGCAGTATTTT.

V and J are TRBV6-1 and TRBJ2-5; 8 nucleotides agree with TRBD1. Germline CDR1 MNHNS, CDR2 SASEGT. This CDR3 region has 14 residues. The junction had 1 base not matched to a gene; V was cut back by 4 bases and J by 0 bases. For the CDR3, the DNA is TGTGCCAGCAGTGGGACAGGGTACCAAGAGACCCAGTACTTC. Residues: CASSGTGYQETQYF.

The rearrangement links TRBV19 to TRBJ1-2, with 7 bases aligning to TRBD1. Per the germline V gene, CDR1 is LNHDA and CDR2 is SQIVND (reference sequence). Trimming cost V 5 bases and J 7 bases; bases outside gene matches: 10. The CDR3 consists of 14 residues. In nucleotides, the CDR3 is TGTGCCAGTAGTGTCCACAGGGGACCGGGTGGCTACACCTTC. Protein sequence: CASSVHRGPGGYTF.

This clone was counted between two and nine times. The J gene is TRBJ2-1, the V gene TRBV5-1; no firm D call. Per germline, CDR1 SGHRS and CDR2 YFSETQ. Between the trimmed V and J ends, which lost 0 bases and 6 bases, there was a span of 1 base. This CDR3 is built from 11 residues. In DNA, the CDR3 is TGCGCCAGCAGCTTGGGCAATGAGCAGTTCTTC. It encodes CASSLGNEQFF.

Only one count was recorded for this clone. The CDR3 reads CASSFSQRGSYEQYF. CDR3 DNA: TGTGCCAGCAGCTTTTCCCAGCGGGGTTCCTACGAGCAGTACTTC. The chain joins TRBV5-6 to TRBJ2-7, with 7 bases identical to TRBD2. CDR3 length equals 15 residues. J was trimmed by 1 base and V by 2 bases; bases with no gene match: 6. Per germline, CDR1 SGHDT and CDR2 YYEEEE.

V and J are TRBV13 and TRBJ1-2; D unresolved. Trimming left V 6 bases short and J 2 bases short, with 10 bases between. The CDR3 is 13 residues long. The germline V gene encodes CDR1 PRHDT and CDR2 FYEKMQ (reference sequence). CDR3 nucleotide sequence: TGTGCCAGCAGGGACCGGATCAACTATGGCTACACCTTC. Protein sequence: CASRDRINYGYTF.

V usage is TRBV10-3 and J usage is TRBJ1-5, with TRBD1 as a possible D gene (6 bases). With 2 bases removed from V and 9 bases from J, the gap between germline ends came to 17 bases. The CDR3 totals 15 residues. Germline assignment: CDR1 ENHRY and CDR2 SYGVKD. The CDR3 sequence: CAISELVTGESPQHF. The CDR3 DNA is TGTGCCATCAGTGAGCTGGTGACAGGAGAGTCGCCCCAGCATTTT.

This clone was seen just once. This chain uses TRBV7-9 with TRBJ1-1, with 7 bases aligning to TRBD1. The V gene end was trimmed by 6 bases and the J gene end by 3 bases; junction bases not matched to a gene: 1. This CDR3 spans 12 amino acids. The germline CDR1 and CDR2 sequences are SEHNR and FQNEAQ (reference sequence). The CDR3 DNA follows: TGTGCCAGCAGTACAGGGGACACTGAAGCTTTCTTT. This codes for CASSTGDTEAFF.